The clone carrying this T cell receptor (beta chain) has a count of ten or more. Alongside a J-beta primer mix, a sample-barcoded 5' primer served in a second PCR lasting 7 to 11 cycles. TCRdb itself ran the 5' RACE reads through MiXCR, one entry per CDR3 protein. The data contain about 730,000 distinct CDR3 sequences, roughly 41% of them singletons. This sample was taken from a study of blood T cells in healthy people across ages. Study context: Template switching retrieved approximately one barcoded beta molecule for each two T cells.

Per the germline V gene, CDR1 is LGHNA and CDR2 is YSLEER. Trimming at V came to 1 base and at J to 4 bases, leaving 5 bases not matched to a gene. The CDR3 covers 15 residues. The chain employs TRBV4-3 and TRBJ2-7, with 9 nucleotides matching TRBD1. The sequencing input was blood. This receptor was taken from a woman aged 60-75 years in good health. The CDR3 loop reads CASSQATGQGYEQYF. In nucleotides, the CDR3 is TGCGCCAGCAGCCAAGCTACGGGACAGGGTTACGAGCAGTACTTC.